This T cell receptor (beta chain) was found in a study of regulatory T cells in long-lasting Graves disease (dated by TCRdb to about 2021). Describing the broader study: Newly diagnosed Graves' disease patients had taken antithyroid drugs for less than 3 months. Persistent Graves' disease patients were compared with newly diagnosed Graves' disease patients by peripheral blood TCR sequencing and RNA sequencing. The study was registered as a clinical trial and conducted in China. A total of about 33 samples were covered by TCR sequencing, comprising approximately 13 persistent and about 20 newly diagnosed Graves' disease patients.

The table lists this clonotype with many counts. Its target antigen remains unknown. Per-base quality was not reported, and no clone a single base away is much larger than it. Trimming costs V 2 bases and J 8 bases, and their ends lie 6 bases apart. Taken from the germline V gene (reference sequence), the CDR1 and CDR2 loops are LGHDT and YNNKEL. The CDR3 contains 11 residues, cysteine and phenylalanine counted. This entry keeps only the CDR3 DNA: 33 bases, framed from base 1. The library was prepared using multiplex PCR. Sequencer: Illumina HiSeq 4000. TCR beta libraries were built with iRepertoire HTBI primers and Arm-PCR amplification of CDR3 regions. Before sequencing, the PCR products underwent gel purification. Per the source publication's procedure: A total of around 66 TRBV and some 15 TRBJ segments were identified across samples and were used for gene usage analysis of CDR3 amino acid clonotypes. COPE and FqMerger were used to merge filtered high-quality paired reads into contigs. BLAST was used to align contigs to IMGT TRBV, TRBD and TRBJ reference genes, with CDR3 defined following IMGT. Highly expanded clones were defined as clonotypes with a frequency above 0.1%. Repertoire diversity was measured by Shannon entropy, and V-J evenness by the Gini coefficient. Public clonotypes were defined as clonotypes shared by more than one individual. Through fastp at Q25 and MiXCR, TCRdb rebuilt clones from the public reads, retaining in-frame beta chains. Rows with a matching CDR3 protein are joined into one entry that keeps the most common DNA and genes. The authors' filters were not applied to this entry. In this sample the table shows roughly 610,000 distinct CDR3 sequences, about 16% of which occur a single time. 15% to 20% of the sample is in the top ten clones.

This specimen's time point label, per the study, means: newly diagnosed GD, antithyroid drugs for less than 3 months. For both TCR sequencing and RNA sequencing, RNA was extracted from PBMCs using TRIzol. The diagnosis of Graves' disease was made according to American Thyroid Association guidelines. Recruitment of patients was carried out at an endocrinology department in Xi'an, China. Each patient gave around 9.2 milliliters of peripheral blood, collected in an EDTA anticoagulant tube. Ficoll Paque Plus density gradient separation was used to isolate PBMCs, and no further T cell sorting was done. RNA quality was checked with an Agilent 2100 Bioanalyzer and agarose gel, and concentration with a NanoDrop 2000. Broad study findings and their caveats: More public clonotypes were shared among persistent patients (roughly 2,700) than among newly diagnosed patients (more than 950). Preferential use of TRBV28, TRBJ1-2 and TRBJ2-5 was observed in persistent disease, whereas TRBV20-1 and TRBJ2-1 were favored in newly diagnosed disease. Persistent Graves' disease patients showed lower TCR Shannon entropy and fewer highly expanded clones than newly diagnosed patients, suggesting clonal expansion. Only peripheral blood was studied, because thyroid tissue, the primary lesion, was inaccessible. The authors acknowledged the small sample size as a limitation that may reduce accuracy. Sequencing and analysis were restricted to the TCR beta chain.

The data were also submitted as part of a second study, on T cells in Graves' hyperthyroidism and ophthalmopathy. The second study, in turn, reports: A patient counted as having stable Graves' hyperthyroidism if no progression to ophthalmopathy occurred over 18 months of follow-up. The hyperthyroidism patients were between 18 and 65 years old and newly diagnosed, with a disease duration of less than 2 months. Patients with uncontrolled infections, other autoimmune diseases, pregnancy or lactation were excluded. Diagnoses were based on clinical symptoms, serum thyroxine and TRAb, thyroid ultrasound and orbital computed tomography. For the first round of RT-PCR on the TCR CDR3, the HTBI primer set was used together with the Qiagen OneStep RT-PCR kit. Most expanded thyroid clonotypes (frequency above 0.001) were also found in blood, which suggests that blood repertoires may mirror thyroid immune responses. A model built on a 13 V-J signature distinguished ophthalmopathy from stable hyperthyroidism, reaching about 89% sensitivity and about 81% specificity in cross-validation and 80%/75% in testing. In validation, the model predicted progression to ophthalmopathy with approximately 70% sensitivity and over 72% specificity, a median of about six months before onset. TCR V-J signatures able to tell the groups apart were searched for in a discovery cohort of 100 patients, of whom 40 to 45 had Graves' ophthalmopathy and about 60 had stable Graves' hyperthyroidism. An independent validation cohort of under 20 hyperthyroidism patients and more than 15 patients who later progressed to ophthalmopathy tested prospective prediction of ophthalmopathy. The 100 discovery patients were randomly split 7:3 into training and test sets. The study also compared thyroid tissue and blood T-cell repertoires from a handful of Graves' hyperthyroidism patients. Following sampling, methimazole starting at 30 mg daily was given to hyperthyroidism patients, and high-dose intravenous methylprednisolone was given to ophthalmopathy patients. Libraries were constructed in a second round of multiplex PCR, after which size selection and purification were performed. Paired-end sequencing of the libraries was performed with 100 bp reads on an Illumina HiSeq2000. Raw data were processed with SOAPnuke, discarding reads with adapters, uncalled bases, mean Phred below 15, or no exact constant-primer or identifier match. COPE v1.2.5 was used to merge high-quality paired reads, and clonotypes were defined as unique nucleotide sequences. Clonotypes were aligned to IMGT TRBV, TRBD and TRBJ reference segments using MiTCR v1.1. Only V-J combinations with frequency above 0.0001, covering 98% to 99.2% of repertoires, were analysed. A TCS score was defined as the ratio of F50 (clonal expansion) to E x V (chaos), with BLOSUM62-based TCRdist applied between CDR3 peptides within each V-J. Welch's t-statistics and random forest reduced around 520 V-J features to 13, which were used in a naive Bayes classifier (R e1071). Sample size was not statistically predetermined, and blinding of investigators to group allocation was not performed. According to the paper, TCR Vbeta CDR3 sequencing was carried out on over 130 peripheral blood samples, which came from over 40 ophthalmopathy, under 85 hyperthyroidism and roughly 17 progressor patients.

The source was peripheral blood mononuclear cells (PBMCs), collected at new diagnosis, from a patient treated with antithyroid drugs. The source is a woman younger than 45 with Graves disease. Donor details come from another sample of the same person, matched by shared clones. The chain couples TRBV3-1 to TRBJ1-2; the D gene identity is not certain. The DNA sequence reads TGTGCCAGCAGCCAATCCGGAGGCTACACCTTC. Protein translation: CASSQSGGYTF. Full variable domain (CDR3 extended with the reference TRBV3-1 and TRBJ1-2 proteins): DTAVSQTPKYLVTQMGNDKSIKCEQNLGHDTMYWYKQDSKKFLKIMFSYNNKELIINETVPNRFSPKSPDKAHLNLHINSLELGDSAVYFCASSQSGGYTFGSGTRLTVV.